The T cell receptor beta chain described here comes from a study of blood T cell repertoires in COVID-19. Study overall: Collection of acute and convalescent COVID-19 samples took place in the United States, Italy and Spain.

Assay used: immunoSEQ multiplex PCR; TCRdb lists only in-frame clones, some missing. The sample records about 62,000 clones, around 87% being singletons. This clone appeared a single time. The sequence was obtained from a man in his sixties or seventies with acute or convalescent COVID-19. The source material was peripheral blood.

The CDR3 nucleotides are TGTGCCAGTAGTATAGTAACAGCAGGGCACTTCGGCTACACCTTC. It specifies CASSIVTAGHFGYTF. The chain uses TRBV19 and TRBJ1-2, with D possibly being TRBD1 (5 bases). V lost 1 base and J 8 bases, leaving 17 bases between the germline ends. Germline CDR1 and CDR2: LNHDA and SQIVND (reference sequence). CDR3 size: 15 residues.